The rows below give T cell receptor beta chains drawn from one sample of a study of T cell responses to AZD1222 COVID-19 vaccine. Profiling relied on immunoSEQ multiplex PCR, and the TCRdb table lists in-frame clones only, not all of them. The sample has some 200,000 clones, approximately 90% seen once. Sequences were derived from peripheral blood, sampled on day 0 of AZD1222 vaccination. These receptor sequences come from an adult in good health. The CDR3 runs from the conserved cysteine through the conserved F or W. The D gene is left open where the match is weak. Not all rows give a size; the values are once, few, many and, for expanded clones, a class.

clone_size j_call d_call v_call cdr3_nt cdr3_aa
. TRBJ2-7 . TRBV29-1 TGCAGCGTTGGGAAGGGCTCCTACGAGCAGTACTTC CSVGKGSYEQYF
. TRBJ1-6 . TRBV30 TGTGCCTGGATAAACCCCAGGAGCTCCTATAATTCACCCCTCCACTTT CAWINPRSSYNSPLHF
. TRBJ1-1 . TRBV4-3 TGCGCCAGCAGCCAACAACAGGGCACTGAAGCTTTCTTT CASSQQQGTEAFF
once TRBJ2-7 . TRBV28 TGTGCCACTGGTAATGTTGGTGGAGTACCCTACGAGCAGTACTTC CATGNVGGVPYEQYF
. TRBJ2-3 . TRBV4-3 TGCGCCAGCAGCCAATCCCGGGGAGATACGCAGTATTTT CASSQSRGDTQYF
. TRBJ1-2 TRBD1 TRBV9 TGTGCCAGCACTCCGGAGACAGGGGAGGGAGACACCTTC CASTPETGEGDTF
. TRBJ1-5 . TRBV27 TGTGCCAGCAGTTTCGGAGGGGCCAGCAATCAGCCCCAGCATTTT CASSFGGASNQPQHF
. TRBJ1-6 . TRBV30 TGTGCCTGGAGTGTAAGAGGGGGAAATTCACCCCTCCACTTT CAWSVRGGNSPLHF
. TRBJ1-2 . TRBV12-3/TRBV12-4 TGTGCCAGCAGCAAACACGCTAACTATGGCTACACCTTC CASSKHANYGYTF
once TRBJ2-7 . TRBV12-3/TRBV12-4 TGTGCCAGCAGTTTTGTAGGGTCCGAGCAGTACTTC CASSFVGSEQYF
. TRBJ1-6 . TRBV5-4 TGTGCCAGCAGCTTGAGACAGGATAATTCACCCCTCCACTTT CASSLRQDNSPLHF
. TRBJ1-2 TRBD1 TRBV2 TGTGCCAGCAGATTGACAGGGGCCAACTATGGCTACACCTTC CASRLTGANYGYTF
. TRBJ2-3 . TRBV28 TGTGCCAGCAGTGCCCCCGGGGCCCTCACAGATACGCAGTATTTT CASSAPGALTDTQYF
. TRBJ2-7 TRBD2 TRBV9 TGTGCCAGCAGCGTAGGGGGGACTAGCGGGTTTCGCGAGCAGTACTTC CASSVGGTSGFREQYF
once TRBJ2-1 . TRBV5-1 TGCGCCAGCAGCCCGGCGGGGCTCCCCTACAATGAGCAGTTCTTC CASSPAGLPYNEQFF
few TRBJ1-6 . TRBV6-1 TGTGCCAGCAGTGAAACAGGGCCAAATAATTCACCCCTCCACTTT CASSETGPNNSPLHF
. TRBJ2-5 . TRBV5-1 TGCGCCAGCGTACAACAGGGCCTCCGAGGCGGGACCCAGTACTTC CASVQQGLRGGTQYF
. TRBJ2-3 TRBD2 TRBV6-2/TRBV6-3 TGTGCCAGCAGTTACGGAGCGGGAGAGACAGATACGCAGTATTTT CASSYGAGETDTQYF
. TRBJ1-4 TRBD1 TRBV28 TGTGCCAGCAGCTGGGACAGCTCGAATGAAAAACTGTTTTTT CASSWDSSNEKLFF
. TRBJ1-2 TRBD1 TRBV29-1 TGCAGCGTAGATTTCCGGGACAGGGGTGGTGGCTACACCTTC CSVDFRDRGGGYTF
. TRBJ2-4 TRBD2 TRBV5-1 TGCGCCAGCAGCCCCTACGGGACTAGCGGGATACCCAAAAACATTCAGTACTTC CASSPYGTSGIPKNIQYF
. TRBJ1-5 . TRBV7-9 TGTGCCAGCAGCTCCCTTGTGGGCAATCAGCCCCAGCATTTT CASSSLVGNQPQHF
few TRBJ2-1 TRBD2 TRBV7-2 TGTGCCAGCAGCTTTAGCGGGGGGTCCTACAATGAGCAGTTCTTC CASSFSGGSYNEQFF
. TRBJ1-6 . TRBV6-6 TGTGCCAGCAGGCCCCCCAAGGGGGAGAATTCACCCCTCCACTTT CASRPPKGENSPLHF
. TRBJ1-2 . TRBV7-2 TGTGCCAGCAGCTTATTCGACCTCCCAGAGGGATCCGGACCTGGCTACACCTTC CASSLFDLPEGSGPGYTF
. TRBJ1-1 . TRBV4-2 TGTGCCAGCAGCCCGACAGGCGGAAACACTGAAGCTTTCTTT CASSPTGGNTEAFF
. TRBJ1-1 TRBD1 TRBV19 TGTGCCAGTTGGGACAGGGCGAACACTGAAGCTTTCTTT CASWDRANTEAFF
. TRBJ1-2 TRBD1 TRBV6-2/TRBV6-3 TGTGCCAGCAGTTCCTCACTAGGGGGCCAAGGCTACACCTTC CASSSSLGGQGYTF
. TRBJ2-7 TRBD2 TRBV7-9 TGTGCCAGCAGCCGTGGAGGACTAGCGGGAGCCGAGCAGTACTTC CASSRGGLAGAEQYF
. TRBJ1-1 . TRBV28 TGTGCCAGCAGTTTAGGGCGTTCGAACACTGAAGCTTTCTTT CASSLGRSNTEAFF
. TRBJ2-3 . TRBV9 TGTGCCAGCAGCCCAAACTTGGTTAATACGCAGTATTTT CASSPNLVNTQYF
. TRBJ1-4 . TRBV6-5 TGTGCCAGCAGTTACTCGAGAGGGGGGGGAGAAAAACTGTTTTTT CASSYSRGGGEKLFF
. TRBJ2-7 TRBD1 TRBV5-1 TGCGCCAGCAGCTTGGGCGGGACAGGCTCCTACGAGCAGTACTTC CASSLGGTGSYEQYF
. TRBJ1-2 . TRBV5-6 TGTGCCAGCAGCTTAGGGCAGATTAACTATGGCTACACCTTC CASSLGQINYGYTF
. TRBJ2-7 TRBD2 TRBV4-1 TGCGCCAGCAGCCAGACCGGGACTAGCTTATACGAGCAGTACTTC CASSQTGTSLYEQYF
. TRBJ1-2 . TRBV19 TGTGCCAGTAGTCTTTGGACAGCCCCTAACTATGGCTACACCTTC CASSLWTAPNYGYTF
. TRBJ2-3 TRBD1 TRBV6-2/TRBV6-3 TGTGCCAGCAGTTACTCGACGATAGGGACAGGGGAGAGTAAGCCAGATACGCAGTATTTT CASSYSTIGTGESKPDTQYF
. TRBJ2-7 TRBD1 TRBV5-1 TGCGCCAGCGGGACAGGGAGCTCCTACGAGCAGTACTTC CASGTGSSYEQYF
few TRBJ2-5 TRBD1 TRBV5-1 TGCGCCAGCAGCCCAGGACAGGGGGCACAAGAGACCCAGTACTTC CASSPGQGAQETQYF
. TRBJ2-7 . TRBV7-9 TGTGCCAGCAGGGGGACGGGGGTAGGGTCCTACGAGCAGTACTTC CASRGTGVGSYEQYF
. TRBJ1-2 . TRBV6-1 TGTGCCAGCAGTGAACGGGGCAGGTGGATCTATGGCTACACCTTC CASSERGRWIYGYTF
once TRBJ2-2 TRBD1 TRBV6-5 TGTGCCAGCAGGACCGGGACAGGGAACACCGGGGAGCTGTTTTTT CASRTGTGNTGELFF
. TRBJ1-4 . TRBV7-2 TGTGCCAGCAGCCGTAGTAGGGTAGAAAAACTGTTTTTT CASSRSRVEKLFF
. TRBJ2-7 TRBD1 TRBV7-2 TGTGCCAGCAGCTTAGGACAGGGGGTCTGGGGGCAGTACTTC CASSLGQGVWGQYF
. TRBJ1-4 . TRBV7-9 TGTGCCAGCAGCGAGAGCACAAATGAAAAACTGTTTTTT CASSESTNEKLFF
. TRBJ2-7 . TRBV4-1 TGCGCCAGCAGCCAGGGTACGGGGAACGCCCTCCGCGACTTCTACGAGCAGTACTTC CASSQGTGNALRDFYEQYF